A selection of T cell receptor beta chains follows, all from one sample in a study of Graves' ophthalmopathy and Graves' hyperthyroidism. From the multiplex PCR reads, TCRdb called clonotypes with MiXCR, one entry per CDR3 protein. The profile shows 620,000 or so distinct CDR3 sequences, about 20% of them singletons. Sequences were obtained from peripheral blood. All receptors come from a woman under 30 with stable Graves' hyperthyroidism. Some clones in this sample may be carry-over from other donors' samples. The CDR3 runs from the conserved cysteine through the conserved F or W. A D gene is named only where the DNA matches it firmly. For some rows the clone size is stated as once, few or many, or as a class when expanded; others skip it.

TRBV6-1	NA	TRBJ1-5	NA	TGTGCCAGCTCACCGTCCGACAGCGTCTGGCAGCCCCAGCATTTT	CASSPSDSVWQPQHF
TRBV10-3	few	TRBJ1-2	NA	TGTGCCATCAGTGACCGCCAGGGAAGCTATGGCTACACCTTC	CAISDRQGSYGYTF
TRBV2	many	TRBJ2-7	NA	TGTGCCAGCAAGTGGGAGGGGGCGGTCGAGCAGTACTTC	CASKWEGAVEQYF
TRBV2	many	TRBJ1-1	NA	TGTGCCAGCAGTCGCCTTGGACAGAACACTGAAGCTTTCTTT	CASSRLGQNTEAFF
TRBV3-1	NA	TRBJ2-3	NA	TGTGCCAGCAGCCAAGAGGCAGATACGCAGTATTTT	CASSQEADTQYF
TRBV10-2	NA	TRBJ2-7	NA	TGCGCCAGCAGTGAGGGGTCAGCCCCCTACGAGCAGTACTTC	CASSEGSAPYEQYF
TRBV11-2	few	TRBJ2-2	NA	TGTGCCAGCAGCTTAGAGGGGGTCCGAGGCGGGGAGCTGTTTTTT	CASSLEGVRGGELFF
TRBV4-1	few	TRBJ1-5	NA	TGCGCCAGCAGCCAGGACAGTCTGGGAAATCAGCCCCAGCATTTT	CASSQDSLGNQPQHF
TRBV15	NA	TRBJ2-4	TRBD1	TGTGCCACCAGCAGAGGGGGACAGGCGGACATTCAGTACTTC	CATSRGGQADIQYF
TRBV11-2	NA	TRBJ1-1	NA	TGTGCCAGCAGAACAGGATTGAACATTGAAGCTTTCTTT	CASRTGLNIEAFF
TRBV2	NA	TRBJ2-5	NA	TGTGCCAGCAGTGATTTCTTGCCTAGCGTCCAAGAGACCCAGTACTTC	CASSDFLPSVQETQYF
TRBV20-1	many	TRBJ1-1	TRBD1	TGCAGTGCTCCTCGGACAGGCGGGAACACTGAAGCTTTCTTT	CSAPRTGGNTEAFF
TRBV4-1	NA	TRBJ1-5	NA	TGCGCCAGCAGCCAAGAAGATGGCTATCAGCCCCAGCATTTT	CASSQEDGYQPQHF
TRBV7-8	many	TRBJ2-7	NA	TGTGCCAGCAGCCTAGGGTTCTACGAGCAGTACTTC	CASSLGFYEQYF
TRBV7-2	few	TRBJ1-1	NA	TGTGCCAGCAGCTTCAGGTTGTCGAACACTGAAGCTTTCTTT	CASSFRLSNTEAFF
TRBV11-2	many	TRBJ1-1	NA	TGTGCCAGCAGCACTAGTAGTGGCTGGGCTTTCTTT	CASSTSSGWAFF
TRBV11-2	few	TRBJ2-2	NA	TGTGCCAGCAGCTGGACGCGAGACATAAACACCGGGGAGCTGTTTTTT	CASSWTRDINTGELFF
TRBV10-3	NA	TRBJ1-5	NA	TGTGCCAACAGTCCCATACAGGGTGGCAATCAGCCCCAGCATTTT	CANSPIQGGNQPQHF
TRBV6-5	NA	TRBJ1-2	NA	TGTGCCAGCAGTTACTGGAGGGGGGCCTATGGCTACACCTTC	CASSYWRGAYGYTF
TRBV20-1	NA	TRBJ1-6	NA	TGCAGTGCCCCCCCGATCAACCCTTCTTCACCCCTCCACTTT	CSAPPINPSSPLHF
TRBV6-2/TRBV6-3	many	TRBJ1-2	NA	TGTGCCAGCAGGCGGGACACCACTAACTATGGCTACACCTTC	CASRRDTTNYGYTF
TRBV28	many	TRBJ1-5	TRBD1	TGTGCCAGCAGTTCGGACAGGGAGGACCATCAGCCCCAGCATTTT	CASSSDREDHQPQHF
TRBV28	many	TRBJ2-7	NA	TGTGCCAGCAACCCTCATCGGGGGGCCGCCTACGAGCAGTACTTC	CASNPHRGAAYEQYF
TRBV7-3	few	TRBJ2-2	NA	TGTGCCAGCGGCTCCTCGACAGGCGCCGGGGAGCTGTTTTTT	CASGSSTGAGELFF
TRBV2	many	TRBJ2-4	TRBD1	TGTGCCAGCGCGAAGGGTAGGACAGGGGACATTAAGTACTTC	CASAKGRTGDIKYF
TRBV2	many	TRBJ2-7	TRBD1	TGTGCCAGCTGTGAGGGACAGGGACATCTCGAGCAGTACTTC	CASCEGQGHLEQYF
TRBV30	many	TRBJ1-1	NA	TGTGCCTGGAGGAGGGGTGAGACTGAAGCTTTCTTT	CAWRRGETEAFF
TRBV20-1	many	TRBJ1-5	NA	TGCAGTGCTAGAGATCAACTAAATCAGCCCCAGCATTTT	CSARDQLNQPQHF
TRBV25-1	many	TRBJ1-1	NA	TGTGCCAGCGGGGGTGCGGTGTCCGGAACTGAAGCTTTCTTT	CASGGAVSGTEAFF
TRBV18	NA	TRBJ1-2	NA	TGTGCCAGCTCACCACCAAGGGAGTCGGGCTACACCTTC	CASSPPRESGYTF
TRBV7-3	many	TRBJ1-6	TRBD1	TGTGCCAGCAGCTCGGACAGGGCTAACCTCCACTTT	CASSSDRANLHF
TRBV28	many	TRBJ1-1	NA	TGTGCCAGCCTTGCTAGGGAGAACACTGAAGCTTTCTTT	CASLARENTEAFF
TRBV7-2	NA	TRBJ1-2	NA	TGTGCCAGCAGCCCCCCGACCCTTCATGGCTACACCTTC	CASSPPTLHGYTF
TRBV6-1	few	TRBJ2-5	NA	TGTGCCAGCAGTGCTTCTGACACTACCAAGGAGACCCAGTACTTC	CASSASDTTKETQYF
TRBV6-5	many	TRBJ2-7	NA	TGTGCCAGCAGTTACACAGGGGGGGCATCCTACGAGCAGTACTTC	CASSYTGGASYEQYF
TRBV20-1	many	TRBJ2-5	NA	TGCAGTGCAAACAGGGTCGGGGAGACCCAGTACTTC	CSANRVGETQYF
TRBV6-1	few	TRBJ1-2	NA	TGTGCCAGCAGTCCCAATGACTATGGCTACACCTTC	CASSPNDYGYTF
TRBV7-2	many	TRBJ1-6	NA	TGTGCCAGCAGCTTAGAGGTGAATTCACCCCTCCACTTT	CASSLEVNSPLHF
TRBV5-1	many	TRBJ1-1	NA	TGCGCCAGCAGCCCAGCGTGGGGGAAGAACACTGAAGCTTTCTTT	CASSPAWGKNTEAFF
TRBV6-1	NA	TRBJ1-5	NA	TGTGCCAGCAAAACAGGGCCCCAACAGCCCCAGCATTTT	CASKTGPQQPQHF
TRBV30	many	TRBJ1-2	TRBD1	TGTGCCTGGAGTGTAAACCAGGGGGCCAGCTATGGCTACACCTTC	CAWSVNQGASYGYTF
TRBV4-2	few	TRBJ2-2	NA	TGTGCCAGCAGCCAAGAAAGCGCCGGGGAGCTGTTTTTT	CASSQESAGELFF
TRBV2	many	TRBJ2-7	TRBD1	TGTGCCAGCATTCGAGACAGGGGGCAGGTGGTGGGGTACTTC	CASIRDRGQVVGYF
TRBV30	many	TRBJ1-1	NA	TGTGCCTGGAGGCCAGCTATGAACACTGAAGCTTTCTTT	CAWRPAMNTEAFF
TRBV24-1	NA	TRBJ2-7	NA	TGTGCCACCAGTGATTACAGGGATCCCTACGAGCAGTACTTC	CATSDYRDPYEQYF
TRBV6-1	many	TRBJ2-2	NA	TGTGCCAGCAGTGAGCTGACAGGAAACACCGGGGAGCTGTTTTTT	CASSELTGNTGELFF
TRBV25-1	many	TRBJ1-2	NA	TGTGCCAGCAGCCCTCTGAGTTTTTGGGATGGCTACACCTTC	CASSPLSFWDGYTF
TRBV12-3/TRBV12-4	many	TRBJ1-5	TRBD1	TGTGCCAGCAGTTTATGGGACAGGGGCTGCCAGCCCCAGCATTTT	CASSLWDRGCQPQHF
TRBV30	many	TRBJ2-5	TRBD1	TGTGCCTGGACGCGAAGGGGGCAGCCAGAGACCCAGTACTTC	CAWTRRGQPETQYF
TRBV5-1	NA	TRBJ2-2	NA	TGCGCCAGCAGCATAGGACCCCCCAACCCCGGGGAGCTGTTTTTT	CASSIGPPNPGELFF
TRBV29-1	many	TRBJ2-2	NA	TGCAGCGTTGAGGGCTTAAACACCGGGGAGCTGTTTTTT	CSVEGLNTGELFF
TRBV3-1	NA	TRBJ2-2	NA	TGTGCCAGCAGCCAAGTGACTACCACCGCGAACACCGGGGAGCTGTTTTTT	CASSQVTTTANTGELFF
TRBV12-3/TRBV12-4	many	TRBJ1-1	TRBD1	TGTGCCAGCAGCCTAGGGGGCGTCGCTTTCTTT	CASSLGGVAFF
TRBV2	few	TRBJ1-6	NA	TGTGCCAGCAGTTCCCCCGGGTCCTATAATTCACCCCTCCACTTT	CASSSPGSYNSPLHF
TRBV9	many	TRBJ1-5	TRBD1	TGTGCCAGCAGCTCGCGTGGGACAGGGTACAATCAGCCCCAGCATTTT	CASSSRGTGYNQPQHF
TRBV15	NA	TRBJ2-5	NA	TGTGCCACCAGCAGAGTGAGGGGTATCCAAGAGACCCAGTACTTC	CATSRVRGIQETQYF
TRBV6-4	many	TRBJ2-3	TRBD2	TGTGCCAGCAGTGAGGCTAGCGGGAGTGCTGATACGCAGTATTTT	CASSEASGSADTQYF
TRBV6-1	many	TRBJ2-7	TRBD1	TGTGCCAGCAGTAAGGGGGCGCTCACCTACGAGCAGTACTTC	CASSKGALTYEQYF
TRBV28	NA	TRBJ1-2	NA	TGTGCCAGCAGTTTCCCTTCCCTTAACTATGGCTACACCTTC	CASSFPSLNYGYTF